These T cell receptor beta chains were read from a single sample in a study of shared clonotypes between healthy human individuals. Generated by immunoSEQ multiplex PCR, the TCRdb table keeps only in-frame clones and is missing some. This table holds some 2 million clones, about 95% found once. The sample taken for sequencing was naive CD8+ T cells sorted from blood. All receptors derive from a man between 18 and 35 years old in good health. Each CDR3 is given with its conserved first and last residue. A D gene is named only where the DNA matches it firmly. Expanded clones get a size class; other rows say once, few or many, or leave the size out.

clone_size: -
j_call: TRBJ2-5
d_call: TRBD1
v_call: TRBV5-6
cdr3_nt: TGTGCCAGCAGCCTCGCGACAGGGCGAGGGACCCAGTACTTC
cdr3_aa: CASSLATGRGTQYF

clone_size: -
j_call: TRBJ2-2
d_call: -
v_call: TRBV4-1
cdr3_nt: TGCGCCAGCAGCCAAGGTGGGGGGCCGAACGGGGAGCTGTTTTTT
cdr3_aa: CASSQGGGPNGELFF

clone_size: -
j_call: TRBJ2-2
d_call: -
v_call: TRBV4-1
cdr3_nt: TGCGCCAGCAGCCCGCGGGGTAACACCGGGGAGCTGTTTTTT
cdr3_aa: CASSPRGNTGELFF

clone_size: once
j_call: TRBJ1-2
d_call: -
v_call: TRBV27
cdr3_nt: TGTGCCAGCAGTTTTGTCGGCAGCTCCTATGGCTACACCTTC
cdr3_aa: CASSFVGSSYGYTF

clone_size: -
j_call: TRBJ2-7
d_call: TRBD2
v_call: TRBV4-2
cdr3_nt: TGTGCCAGCAGCCTCTCAGGGACTAGCGGTGCCTACGAGCAGTACTTC
cdr3_aa: CASSLSGTSGAYEQYF

clone_size: -
j_call: TRBJ1-1
d_call: -
v_call: TRBV19
cdr3_nt: TGTGCCAGTAGTACGTCGGTGAACACTGAAGCTTTCTTT
cdr3_aa: CASSTSVNTEAFF

clone_size: -
j_call: TRBJ2-7
d_call: -
v_call: TRBV4-1
cdr3_nt: TGCGCCAGCAGCCAAGATTGGGTAGCCTACGAGCAGTACTTC
cdr3_aa: CASSQDWVAYEQYF

clone_size: -
j_call: TRBJ2-7
d_call: TRBD2
v_call: TRBV27
cdr3_nt: TGTGCCAGCAGTTTACTAGCGGGCTACGAGCAGTACTTC
cdr3_aa: CASSLLAGYEQYF

clone_size: -
j_call: TRBJ1-1
d_call: -
v_call: TRBV7-6
cdr3_nt: TGTGCCAGCAGCTCAGCGGACAGAAACACTGAAGCTTTCTTT
cdr3_aa: CASSSADRNTEAFF

clone_size: -
j_call: TRBJ2-1
d_call: -
v_call: TRBV19
cdr3_nt: TGTGCCAGTAGCGACCTAGCGCCTGAGCAGTTCTTC
cdr3_aa: CASSDLAPEQFF

clone_size: -
j_call: TRBJ2-3
d_call: -
v_call: TRBV27
cdr3_nt: TGTGCCAGCAGCCTAGTGGGATGGGCAGATACGCAGTATTTT
cdr3_aa: CASSLVGWADTQYF

clone_size: -
j_call: TRBJ2-3
d_call: -
v_call: TRBV30
cdr3_nt: TGTGCCTGGAGTGAAAGGGAGTTCACAGATACGCAGTATTTT
cdr3_aa: CAWSEREFTDTQYF

clone_size: once
j_call: TRBJ2-6
d_call: -
v_call: TRBV4-1
cdr3_nt: TGCGCCAGCAGCCAAAAAGTATCTGGGGCCAACGTCCTGACTTTC
cdr3_aa: CASSQKVSGANVLTF

clone_size: -
j_call: TRBJ2-2
d_call: TRBD1
v_call: TRBV7-6
cdr3_nt: TGTGCCAGCAGCTCCGTTAGGGGGACAGGGGAGAACACCGGGGAGCTGTTTTTT
cdr3_aa: CASSSVRGTGENTGELFF

clone_size: -
j_call: TRBJ2-7
d_call: -
v_call: TRBV4-3
cdr3_nt: TGCGCCAGCCAGGCGGCCAGGGGCTCCTACGAGCAGTACTTC
cdr3_aa: CASQAARGSYEQYF

clone_size: -
j_call: TRBJ1-1
d_call: -
v_call: TRBV25-1
cdr3_nt: TGTGCCAGCACCGGTGGCAGCCTTGAAGCTTTCTTT
cdr3_aa: CASTGGSLEAFF

clone_size: -
j_call: TRBJ1-3
d_call: -
v_call: TRBV9
cdr3_nt: TGTGCCAGCAGCGTGGGGTTGCCCTACTCTGGAAACACCATATATTTT
cdr3_aa: CASSVGLPYSGNTIYF

clone_size: -
j_call: TRBJ2-7
d_call: -
v_call: TRBV7-8
cdr3_nt: TGTGCCAGCAGCGAGCTCGGGACTCCCTCCCTATACGAGCAGTACTTC
cdr3_aa: CASSELGTPSLYEQYF

clone_size: -
j_call: TRBJ2-1
d_call: TRBD2
v_call: TRBV6-5
cdr3_nt: TGTGCCAGCAGTTACGACGCTAGCGGGGGTTACAATGAGCAGTTCTTC
cdr3_aa: CASSYDASGGYNEQFF

clone_size: once
j_call: TRBJ2-7
d_call: TRBD2
v_call: TRBV19
cdr3_nt: TGTGCCAGTAGTATCGGCTCCGGCGGGGGCTACGAGCAGTACTTC
cdr3_aa: CASSIGSGGGYEQYF

clone_size: -
j_call: TRBJ2-7
d_call: -
v_call: TRBV27
cdr3_nt: TGTGCCAGCAGTTTATTTACAGGGATTCTGTACTTC
cdr3_aa: CASSLFTGILYF

clone_size: -
j_call: TRBJ2-2
d_call: TRBD1
v_call: TRBV11-3
cdr3_nt: TGTGCCAGCAGCTTCCCACGGCAGGGGGTGAACACCGGGGAGCTGTTTTTT
cdr3_aa: CASSFPRQGVNTGELFF

clone_size: -
j_call: TRBJ2-2
d_call: -
v_call: TRBV7-9
cdr3_nt: TGTGCCAGCAGCTTAGAGATGAGTAGCGGGGAGCTGTTTTTT
cdr3_aa: CASSLEMSSGELFF

clone_size: once
j_call: TRBJ1-2
d_call: -
v_call: TRBV27
cdr3_nt: TGTGCCAGCAGTTCGACCGGGACGCTTAATGGCTACACCTTC
cdr3_aa: CASSSTGTLNGYTF

clone_size: -
j_call: TRBJ2-5
d_call: -
v_call: TRBV21-1
cdr3_nt: TGTGCCAGCAGCGAAACTGGACGGAGCGACGAGCGGGAGGACTCGCCGGAGACCCAGTACTTC
cdr3_aa: CASSETGRSDEREDSPETQYF

clone_size: -
j_call: TRBJ1-1
d_call: -
v_call: TRBV6-5
cdr3_nt: TGTGCCAGCACCGGCCCTACTGAAGCTTTCTTT
cdr3_aa: CASTGPTEAFF

clone_size: -
j_call: TRBJ2-7
d_call: -
v_call: TRBV27
cdr3_nt: TGTGCCAGCAGTCTGACAGGGAGCGGGTACGAGCAGTACTTC
cdr3_aa: CASSLTGSGYEQYF

clone_size: -
j_call: TRBJ1-6
d_call: -
v_call: TRBV27
cdr3_nt: TGTGCCAGCAGGGGGGACGGTTATAATTCACCCCTCCACTTT
cdr3_aa: CASRGDGYNSPLHF

clone_size: -
j_call: TRBJ1-2
d_call: -
v_call: TRBV5-6
cdr3_nt: TGTGCCAGCAGCGCCGGGGGGGCCTCTAACTATGGCTACACCTTC
cdr3_aa: CASSAGGASNYGYTF

clone_size: -
j_call: TRBJ1-2
d_call: -
v_call: TRBV19
cdr3_nt: TGTGCCAGTAGTATACAAGGGAACGGCTACACCTTC
cdr3_aa: CASSIQGNGYTF

clone_size: -
j_call: TRBJ1-2
d_call: -
v_call: TRBV4-1
cdr3_nt: TGCGCCAGCAGCCAAGAACCGGCGGGAGGGATTTTCTATGGCTACACCTTC
cdr3_aa: CASSQEPAGGIFYGYTF

clone_size: -
j_call: TRBJ2-5
d_call: -
v_call: TRBV18
cdr3_nt: TGTGCCAGCTCACCAAAGGGGGAAGAGACCCAGTACTTC
cdr3_aa: CASSPKGEETQYF

clone_size: -
j_call: TRBJ2-2
d_call: TRBD2
v_call: TRBV10-3
cdr3_nt: TGTGCCATCAGAGAAGAGGTCACTAGCGGGAGGGTTCCCGGGGAGCTGTTTTTT
cdr3_aa: CAIREEVTSGRVPGELFF

clone_size: -
j_call: TRBJ2-1
d_call: TRBD2
v_call: TRBV28
cdr3_nt: TGTGCCAGCGATACCTCGAAACTAGCGGGGGGGTTCGATGAGCAGTTCTTC
cdr3_aa: CASDTSKLAGGFDEQFF

clone_size: once
j_call: TRBJ2-1
d_call: -
v_call: TRBV30
cdr3_nt: TGTGCCTGGAGTGTAGGCACAGGCTACAATGAGCAGTTCTTC
cdr3_aa: CAWSVGTGYNEQFF

clone_size: -
j_call: TRBJ2-5
d_call: -
v_call: TRBV7-3
cdr3_nt: TGTGCCAGCAGCTTGGGCGGTCTAGATGGAGAGACCCAGTACTTC
cdr3_aa: CASSLGGLDGETQYF

clone_size: -
j_call: TRBJ1-1
d_call: -
v_call: TRBV30
cdr3_nt: TGTGCCTGGAGTAGGCTAGGTGGCACTGAAGCTTTCTTT
cdr3_aa: CAWSRLGGTEAFF

clone_size: -
j_call: TRBJ1-1
d_call: -
v_call: TRBV5-1
cdr3_nt: TGCGCCAGCAGCTGGGGCATCCCCGGCACTGAAGCTTTCTTT
cdr3_aa: CASSWGIPGTEAFF

clone_size: -
j_call: TRBJ2-1
d_call: TRBD2
v_call: TRBV19
cdr3_nt: TGTGCCAGTAGTAAACTAGCGGGAGTCCATGAGCAGTTCTTC
cdr3_aa: CASSKLAGVHEQFF

clone_size: -
j_call: TRBJ2-7
d_call: -
v_call: TRBV13
cdr3_nt: TGTGCCAGCAGCCTCCGAACATTGGACGAGCAGTACTTC
cdr3_aa: CASSLRTLDEQYF

clone_size: -
j_call: TRBJ2-6
d_call: TRBD1
v_call: TRBV27
cdr3_nt: TGTGCCACCTATTCAGGACAGGGGATCCCTGGGGCCAACGTCCTGACTTTC
cdr3_aa: CATYSGQGIPGANVLTF

clone_size: -
j_call: TRBJ2-1
d_call: -
v_call: TRBV27
cdr3_nt: TGTGCCAGCAGACGTGAGGGGGCCTACAATGAGCAGTTCTTC
cdr3_aa: CASRREGAYNEQFF

clone_size: -
j_call: TRBJ2-5
d_call: TRBD2
v_call: TRBV4-1
cdr3_nt: TGCGCCAGCAGCCAAGGGGGACTAGCTAAAGAGACCCAGTACTTC
cdr3_aa: CASSQGGLAKETQYF

clone_size: -
j_call: TRBJ2-7
d_call: TRBD1
v_call: TRBV5-7
cdr3_nt: TGTGCCAGCAGCTTTGGGGTACAGGGGGGAGACTACGAGCAGTACTTC
cdr3_aa: CASSFGVQGGDYEQYF

clone_size: -
j_call: TRBJ1-1
d_call: -
v_call: TRBV5-1
cdr3_nt: TGCGCCAGCAGCTTGGTTTGGGGCGAAGCTTTCTTT
cdr3_aa: CASSLVWGEAFF

clone_size: -
j_call: TRBJ1-6
d_call: TRBD1
v_call: TRBV13
cdr3_nt: TGTGCCAGCAGCCCCCGGGGGACAGCCTATAATTCACCCCTCCACTTT
cdr3_aa: CASSPRGTAYNSPLHF

clone_size: few
j_call: TRBJ1-6
d_call: -
v_call: TRBV25-1
cdr3_nt: TGTGCCAGCAGTGATTCTTACCCAAATTCACCCCTCCACTTT
cdr3_aa: CASSDSYPNSPLHF

clone_size: -
j_call: TRBJ2-1
d_call: TRBD2
v_call: TRBV19
cdr3_nt: TGTGCCTCCTGGGCGGGAGATCACCCCTACAATGAGCAGTTCTTC
cdr3_aa: CASWAGDHPYNEQFF

clone_size: -
j_call: TRBJ1-4
d_call: -
v_call: TRBV29-1
cdr3_nt: TGCAGCGTTGAAGGTCAGGGCGGCGAAAAACTGTTTTTT
cdr3_aa: CSVEGQGGEKLFF

clone_size: -
j_call: TRBJ2-1
d_call: TRBD1
v_call: TRBV27
cdr3_nt: TGTGCCAGCAGTTTATCCGGGACAGCGGTGTACAATGAGCAGTTCTTC
cdr3_aa: CASSLSGTAVYNEQFF

clone_size: -
j_call: TRBJ1-1
d_call: TRBD1
v_call: TRBV7-9
cdr3_nt: TGTGCCAGCAGCGCCAGACAGGGGCCCCGGGCTGAAGCTTTCTTT
cdr3_aa: CASSARQGPRAEAFF

clone_size: -
j_call: TRBJ2-1
d_call: -
v_call: TRBV28
cdr3_nt: TGTGCCAGCAGTTCCCCGAGCTCCTACAATGAGCAGTTCTTC
cdr3_aa: CASSSPSSYNEQFF

clone_size: -
j_call: TRBJ2-7
d_call: -
v_call: TRBV7-9
cdr3_nt: TGTGCCAGCAGCAAAACCGGGGACTACGAGCAGTACTTC
cdr3_aa: CASSKTGDYEQYF

clone_size: -
j_call: TRBJ1-1
d_call: TRBD1
v_call: TRBV6-1
cdr3_nt: TGTGCCAGCAGTGACGGGACAGGGATGGTCACTGAAGCTTTCTTT
cdr3_aa: CASSDGTGMVTEAFF

clone_size: -
j_call: TRBJ2-1
d_call: -
v_call: TRBV7-7
cdr3_nt: TGTGCTAGCAGCCTTACAGCGGGCAATGAGCAGTTCTTC
cdr3_aa: CASSLTAGNEQFF